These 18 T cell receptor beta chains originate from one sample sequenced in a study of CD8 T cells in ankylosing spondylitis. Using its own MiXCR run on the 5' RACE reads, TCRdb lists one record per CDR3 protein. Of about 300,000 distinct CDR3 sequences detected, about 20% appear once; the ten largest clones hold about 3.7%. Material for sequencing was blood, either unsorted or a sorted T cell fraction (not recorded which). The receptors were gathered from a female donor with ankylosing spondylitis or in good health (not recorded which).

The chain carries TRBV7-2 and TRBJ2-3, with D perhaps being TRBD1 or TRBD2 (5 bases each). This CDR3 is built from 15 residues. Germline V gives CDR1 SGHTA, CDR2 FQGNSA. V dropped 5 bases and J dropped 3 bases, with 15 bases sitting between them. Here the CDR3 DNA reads TGTGCCAGCAGCCTTCAGAGGGGCGGGACAGATACGCAGTATTTT. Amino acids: CASSLQRGGTDTQYF.

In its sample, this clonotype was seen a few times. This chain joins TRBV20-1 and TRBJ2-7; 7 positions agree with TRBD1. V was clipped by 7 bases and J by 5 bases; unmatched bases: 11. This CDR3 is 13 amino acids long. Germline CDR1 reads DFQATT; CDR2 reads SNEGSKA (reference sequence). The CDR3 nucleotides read TGCAGTGACACGTCGGACAGGACACACGAGCAGTACTTC. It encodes CSDTSDRTHEQYF.

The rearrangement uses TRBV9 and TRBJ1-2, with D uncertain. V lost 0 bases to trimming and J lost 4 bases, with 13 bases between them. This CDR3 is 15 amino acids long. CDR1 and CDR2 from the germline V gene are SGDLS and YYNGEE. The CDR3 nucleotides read TGTGCCAGCAGCGTAGCCGAAGGGAGGAGCTATGGCTACACCTTC. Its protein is CASSVAEGRSYGYTF.

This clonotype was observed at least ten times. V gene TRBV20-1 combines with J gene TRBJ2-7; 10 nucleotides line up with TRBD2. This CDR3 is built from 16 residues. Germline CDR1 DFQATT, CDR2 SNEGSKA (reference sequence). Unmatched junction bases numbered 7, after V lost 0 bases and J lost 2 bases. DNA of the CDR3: TGCAGTGCTAGAGATTTGAGCGGGAGGGCCACCTACGAGCAGTACTTC. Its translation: CSARDLSGRATYEQYF.

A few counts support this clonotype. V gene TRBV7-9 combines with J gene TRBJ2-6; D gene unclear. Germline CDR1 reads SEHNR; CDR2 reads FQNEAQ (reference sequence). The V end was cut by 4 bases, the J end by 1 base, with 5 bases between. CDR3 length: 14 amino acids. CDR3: CASSSRSGANVLTF. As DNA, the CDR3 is TGTGCCAGCAGCTCGAGGTCTGGGGCCAACGTCCTGACTTTC. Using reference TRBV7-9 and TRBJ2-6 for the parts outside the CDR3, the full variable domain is DTGVSQNPRHKITKRGQNVTFRCDPISEHNRLYWYRQTLGQGPEFLTYFQNEAQLEKSRLLSDRFSAERPKGSFSTLEIQRTEQGDSAMYLCASSSRSGANVLTFGAGSRLTVL.

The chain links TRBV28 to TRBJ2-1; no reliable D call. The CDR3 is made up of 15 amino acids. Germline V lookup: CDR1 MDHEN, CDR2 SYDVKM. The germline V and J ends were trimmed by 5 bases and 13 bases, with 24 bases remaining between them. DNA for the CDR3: TGTGCCAGCAGTCCCCGGGTTGGCCGCTGGAAGTCACAGTTCTTC. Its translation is CASSPRVGRWKSQFF. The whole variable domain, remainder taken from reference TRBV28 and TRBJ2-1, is DVKVTQSSRYLVKRTGEKVFLECVQDMDHENMFWYRQDPGLGLRLIYFSYDVKMKEKGDIPEGYSVSREKKERFSLILESASTNQTSMYLCASSPRVGRWKSQFFGPGTRLTVL.

The CDR3 DNA is TGTGCCAGCAAACTTCGAGGGCCCAATCAGCCCCAGCATTTT. The encoded protein is CASKLRGPNQPQHF. This chain links TRBV2 with TRBJ1-5; no reliable D call. The CDR3 consists of 14 residues. Between the trimmed V and J ends, which lost 7 bases and 3 bases, there was a span of 13 bases. Germline-derived CDR1 and CDR2 are SNHLY and FYNNEI. Using reference TRBV2 and TRBJ1-5 for the parts outside the CDR3, the full variable domain is EPEVTQTPSHQVTQMGQEVILRCVPISNHLYFYWYRQILGQKVEFLVSFYNNEISEKSEIFDDQFSVERPDGSNFTLKIRSTKLEDSAMYFCASKLRGPNQPQHFGDGTRLSIL.

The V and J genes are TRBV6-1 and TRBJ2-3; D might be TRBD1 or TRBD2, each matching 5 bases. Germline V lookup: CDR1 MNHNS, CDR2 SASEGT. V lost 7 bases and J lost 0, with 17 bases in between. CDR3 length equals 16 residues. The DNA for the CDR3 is TGTGCCAGCAACTCCCCGGGGCTTACTAGCACAGATACGCAGTATTTT. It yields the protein CASNSPGLTSTDTQYF.

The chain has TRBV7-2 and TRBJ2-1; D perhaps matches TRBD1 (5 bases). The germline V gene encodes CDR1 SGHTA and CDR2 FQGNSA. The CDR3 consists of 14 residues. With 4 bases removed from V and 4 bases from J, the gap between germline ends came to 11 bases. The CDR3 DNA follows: TGTGCCAGCAGCTCTAGACAGTCGTACAATGAGCAGTTCTTC. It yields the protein CASSSRQSYNEQFF.

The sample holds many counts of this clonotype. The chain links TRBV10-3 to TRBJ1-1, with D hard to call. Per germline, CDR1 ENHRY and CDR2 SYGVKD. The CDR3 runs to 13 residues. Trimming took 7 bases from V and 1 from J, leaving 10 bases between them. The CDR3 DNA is TGTGCCATCACACCAGAAAGGAACACTGAAGCTTTCTTT. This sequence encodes CAITPERNTEAFF.

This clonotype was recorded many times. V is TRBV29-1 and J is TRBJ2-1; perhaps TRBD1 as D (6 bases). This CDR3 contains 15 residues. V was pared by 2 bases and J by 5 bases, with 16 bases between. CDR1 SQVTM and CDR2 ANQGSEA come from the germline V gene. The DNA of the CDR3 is TGCAGCGTTGAATGGATTGGACAGTGGAACAATGAGCAGTTCTTC. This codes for CSVEWIGQWNNEQFF.

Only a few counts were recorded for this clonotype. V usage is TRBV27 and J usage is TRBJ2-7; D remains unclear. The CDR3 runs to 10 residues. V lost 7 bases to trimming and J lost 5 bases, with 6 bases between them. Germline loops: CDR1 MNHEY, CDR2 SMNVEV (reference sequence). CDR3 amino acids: CASTFDEQYF. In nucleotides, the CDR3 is TGTGCCAGCACCTTCGACGAGCAGTACTTC.

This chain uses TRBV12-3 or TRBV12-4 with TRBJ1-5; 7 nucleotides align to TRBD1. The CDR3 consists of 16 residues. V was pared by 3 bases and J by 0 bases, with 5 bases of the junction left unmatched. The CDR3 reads CASSFGGQDSNQPQHF. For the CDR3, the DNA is TGTGCCAGCAGTTTCGGAGGACAGGATAGCAATCAGCCCCAGCATTTT.

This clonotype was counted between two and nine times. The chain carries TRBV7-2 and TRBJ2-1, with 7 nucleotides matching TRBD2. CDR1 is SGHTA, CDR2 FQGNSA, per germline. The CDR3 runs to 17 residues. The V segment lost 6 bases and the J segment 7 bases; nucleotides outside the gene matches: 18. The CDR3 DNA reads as TGTGCCAGCAGGGGAGGGCTAGCGGCCATAGGAGTAAATGAGCAGTTCTTC. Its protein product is CASRGGLAAIGVNEQFF.

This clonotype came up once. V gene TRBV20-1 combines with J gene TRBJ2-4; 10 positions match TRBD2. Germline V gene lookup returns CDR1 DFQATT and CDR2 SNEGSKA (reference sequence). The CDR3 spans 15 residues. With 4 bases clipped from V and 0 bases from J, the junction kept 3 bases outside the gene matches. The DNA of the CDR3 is TGCAGTGCTACCGGACTAGCGGTAGCCAAAAACATTCAGTACTTC. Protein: CSATGLAVAKNIQYF.

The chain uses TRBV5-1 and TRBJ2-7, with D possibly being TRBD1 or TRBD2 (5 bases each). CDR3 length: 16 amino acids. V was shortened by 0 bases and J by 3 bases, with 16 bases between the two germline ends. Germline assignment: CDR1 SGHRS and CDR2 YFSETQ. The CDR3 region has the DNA TGCGCCAGCAGCTTGGCCGCGACCCGGGGCGGCTACGAGCAGTACTTC. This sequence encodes CASSLAATRGGYEQYF.

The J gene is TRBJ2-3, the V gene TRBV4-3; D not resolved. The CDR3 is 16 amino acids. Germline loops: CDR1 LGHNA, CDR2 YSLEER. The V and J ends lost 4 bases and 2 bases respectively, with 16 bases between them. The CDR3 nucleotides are TGCGCCAGCAGCCTCGGGCCTAAAGCCAACACAGATACGCAGTATTTT. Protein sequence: CASSLGPKANTDTQYF.

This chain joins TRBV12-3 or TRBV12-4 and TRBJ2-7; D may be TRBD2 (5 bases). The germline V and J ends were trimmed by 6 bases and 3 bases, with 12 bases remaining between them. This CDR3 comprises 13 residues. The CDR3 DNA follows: TGTGCCAGCAGACCTGAGGGCGGCTACGAGCAGTACTTC. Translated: CASRPEGGYEQYF.